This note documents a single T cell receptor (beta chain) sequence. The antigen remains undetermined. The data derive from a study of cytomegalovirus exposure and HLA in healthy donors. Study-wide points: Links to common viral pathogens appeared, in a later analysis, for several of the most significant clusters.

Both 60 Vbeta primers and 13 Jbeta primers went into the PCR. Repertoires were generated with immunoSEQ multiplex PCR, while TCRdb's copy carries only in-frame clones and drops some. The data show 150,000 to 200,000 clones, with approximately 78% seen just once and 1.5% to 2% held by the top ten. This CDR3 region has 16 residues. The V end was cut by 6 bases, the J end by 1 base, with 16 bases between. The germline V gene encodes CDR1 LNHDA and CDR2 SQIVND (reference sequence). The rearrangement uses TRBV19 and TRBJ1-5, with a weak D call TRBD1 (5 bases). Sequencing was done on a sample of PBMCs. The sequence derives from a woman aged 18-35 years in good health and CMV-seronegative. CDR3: CASRGWGGGSNQPQHF. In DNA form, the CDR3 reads TGTGCCAGTAGAGGCTGGGGCGGGGGGAGCAATCAGCCCCAGCATTTT.